The 7 T cell receptor beta chains presented below share a single source sample, sequenced in a study of blood T cell repertoires in COVID-19. Here immunoSEQ multiplex PCR was the method, and the copy in TCRdb shows in-frame clones only, minus some. The data hold over 70,000 clones, with roughly 80% observed a single time. The sample taken for sequencing was peripheral blood. The receptor source for this set is a man aged 25 to 40 with COVID-19, enrolled during active disease.

The rearrangement links TRBV20-1 to TRBJ2-5, with 7 bases identical to TRBD1. The junction had 11 bases not matched to a gene; V was cut back by 3 bases and J by 4 bases. The germline V gene encodes CDR1 DFQATT and CDR2 SNEGSKA (reference sequence). The CDR3 totals 15 residues. The CDR3 DNA reads as TGCAGTGCTAGTCCCCTGAGGGGGCAGGGAGAGACCCAGTACTTC. Encoded protein: CSASPLRGQGETQYF.

The V call is TRBV4-3, the J call TRBJ2-5; TRBD2 aligns across 9 bases. The V gene end was trimmed by 0 bases and the J gene end by 2 bases; junction bases not matched to a gene: 7. Germline V gives CDR1 LGHNA, CDR2 YSLEER. CDR3 length equals 17 residues. CDR3 loop: CASSQDWAGGPQETQYF. CDR3 nucleotides: TGCGCCAGCAGCCAAGATTGGGCGGGAGGGCCTCAAGAGACCCAGTACTTC.

The chain carries TRBV5-5 and TRBJ2-5, with D hard to call. Germline V CDR1 and CDR2: SGHKS, YYEKEE (reference sequence). The ends were cut back, 4 bases at V and 0 bases at J, with 10 bases in the middle. This CDR3 region has 14 residues. CDR3 amino acids: CASSATPYQETQYF. CDR3 DNA: TGTGCCAGCAGCGCGACTCCATACCAAGAGACCCAGTACTTC.

The chain combines TRBV7-2 with TRBJ1-1, with TRBD1 identical over 10 bases. The CDR3 totals 15 residues. CDR1 and CDR2 from the germline V gene are SGHTA and FQGNSA. Trimming took 5 bases from V and 5 from J; bases not matched to a gene: 8. CDR3 bases: TGTGCCAGCAGCCCACAGGGACAGGGGAGGACTGAAGCTTTCTTT. Protein sequence: CASSPQGQGRTEAFF.

The V gene is TRBV7-2, the J gene TRBJ2-5; 10 nucleotides line up with TRBD2. Germline V CDR1 and CDR2: SGHTA, FQGNSA. The CDR3 is 14 amino acids. After removal of 4 bases from V and 11 bases from J, the junction contained 10 bases not matched to a gene. The CDR3 nucleotides are TGTGCCAGCAGCTCAGCGGGAGGGGGTTTAGAGCAGTACTTC. This gives the protein CASSSAGGGLEQYF.

This chain links TRBV29-1 with TRBJ2-3; no definite D call. V dropped 8 bases and J dropped 1 base, with 13 bases sitting between them. The CDR3 spans 13 residues. Per germline, CDR1 SQVTM and CDR2 ANQGSEA. CDR3 amino acids: CSPSFQGTDTQYF. The CDR3 DNA reads as TGCAGCCCATCGTTCCAGGGCACAGATACGCAGTATTTT.

The chain combines TRBV5-1 with TRBJ1-1; 7 nucleotides align to TRBD1. Trimming cost V 0 bases and J 6 bases; bases outside gene matches: 5. This CDR3 is 14 amino acids long. Germline CDR1 is SGHRS and CDR2 is YFSETQ. The CDR3 loop is CASSLDGRGAEAFF. The DNA of the CDR3 is TGCGCCAGCAGCTTGGATGGCAGGGGGGCTGAAGCTTTCTTT.